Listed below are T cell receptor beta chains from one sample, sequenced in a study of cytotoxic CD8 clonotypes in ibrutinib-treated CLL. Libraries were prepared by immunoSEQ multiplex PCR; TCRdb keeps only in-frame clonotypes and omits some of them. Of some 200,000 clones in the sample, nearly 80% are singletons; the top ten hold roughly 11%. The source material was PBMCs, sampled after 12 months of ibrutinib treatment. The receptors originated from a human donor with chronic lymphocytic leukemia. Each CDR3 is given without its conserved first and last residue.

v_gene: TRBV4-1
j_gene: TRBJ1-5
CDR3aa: ASSQDRHQPQH

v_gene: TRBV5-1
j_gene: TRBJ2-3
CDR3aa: ASSLATDTQY

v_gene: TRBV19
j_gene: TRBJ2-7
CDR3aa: ASSAGTVGLYEQY

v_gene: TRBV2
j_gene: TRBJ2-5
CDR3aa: ASSESPGGETQY

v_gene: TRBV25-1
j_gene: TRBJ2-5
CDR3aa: ASMTSDEETQY

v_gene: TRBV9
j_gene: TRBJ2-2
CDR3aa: ASSVFSRGELF

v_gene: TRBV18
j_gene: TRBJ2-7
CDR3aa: ASSGDKASYEQY

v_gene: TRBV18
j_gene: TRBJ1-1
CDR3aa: ASSPTLARNTEAF

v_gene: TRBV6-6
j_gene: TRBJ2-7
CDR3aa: ASSPSDSAHEQY

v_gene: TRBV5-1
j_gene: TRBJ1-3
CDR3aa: ASSSGQHATFGNTIY

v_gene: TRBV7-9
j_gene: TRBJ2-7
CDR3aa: ASSFGTNEQY

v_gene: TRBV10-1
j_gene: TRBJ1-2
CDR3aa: ASSDGTGRHYGYT

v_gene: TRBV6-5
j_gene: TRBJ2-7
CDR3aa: ASSYSGTVDYEQY

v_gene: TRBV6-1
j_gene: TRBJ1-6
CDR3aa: ASLKDRDDSPLH

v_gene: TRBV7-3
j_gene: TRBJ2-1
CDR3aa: ASREPGLARNEQF

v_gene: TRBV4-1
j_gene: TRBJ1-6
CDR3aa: ASSQSTPNSYNSPLH

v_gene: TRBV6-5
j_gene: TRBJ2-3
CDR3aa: ASSSTPDTQY

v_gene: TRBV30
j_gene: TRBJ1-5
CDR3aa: AWNLQADQPQH

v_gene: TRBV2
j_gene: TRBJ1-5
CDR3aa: ASSGTGGAGQPQH

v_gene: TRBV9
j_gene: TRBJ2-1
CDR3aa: ASSYGGWEQF

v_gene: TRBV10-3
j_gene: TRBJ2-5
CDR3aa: AISEGGRPQGETQY

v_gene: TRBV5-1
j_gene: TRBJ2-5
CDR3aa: ASSLEGPRETQY

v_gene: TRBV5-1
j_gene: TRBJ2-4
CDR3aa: ASGPDSPLS

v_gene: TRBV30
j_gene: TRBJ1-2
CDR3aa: ATGGKGYGYT

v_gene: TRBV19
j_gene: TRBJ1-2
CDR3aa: ASTATLWGYT

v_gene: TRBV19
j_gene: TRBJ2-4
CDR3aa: ASSATGTGLNIQY